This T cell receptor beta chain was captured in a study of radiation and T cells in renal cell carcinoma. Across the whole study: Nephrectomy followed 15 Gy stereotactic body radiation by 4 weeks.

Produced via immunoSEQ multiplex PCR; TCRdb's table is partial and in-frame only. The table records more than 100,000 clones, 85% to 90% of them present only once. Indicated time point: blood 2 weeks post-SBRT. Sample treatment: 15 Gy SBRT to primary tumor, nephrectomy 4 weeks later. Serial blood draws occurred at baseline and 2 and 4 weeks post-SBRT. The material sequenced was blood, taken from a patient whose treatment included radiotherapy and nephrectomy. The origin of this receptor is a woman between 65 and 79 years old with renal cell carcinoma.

CDR3 residues: CASSLIQETQYF. The CDR3 DNA sequence: TGTGCCAGCAGCTTAATCCAAGAGACCCAGTACTTC. The V call is TRBV7-6, the J call TRBJ2-5; D ambiguous. Germline V CDR1 and CDR2: SGHVS, FNYEAQ. This CDR3 contains 12 residues. The germline V and J ends were trimmed by 2 bases and 1 base, with 2 bases remaining between them.